What follows are 14 T cell receptor beta chains derived from one specimen sequenced in a study of blood T cell repertoires in COVID-19. Sequencing was performed with immunoSEQ multiplex PCR; in TCRdb, only in-frame clones are kept and a portion is missing. The sample has about 60,000 clones; about nine tenths are singletons. The sequenced sample consisted of peripheral blood. All receptors derive from a human donor in a cohort sampled during active COVID-19.

The chain uses TRBV21-1 and TRBJ1-6; TRBD1 reflects the table's D call only, with no check against the DNA. TRBV21-1 is deemed a pseudogene. This CDR3 region has 15 residues. CDR3 sequence: CASRGGTGLNSPLHF. The CDR3 DNA sequence: TGTGCCAGCCGCGGGGGGACAGGGCTGAATTCACCCCTCCACTTT.

The chain has TRBV10-3 and TRBJ1-1, with 7 bases identical to TRBD1. The CDR3 is 13 amino acids. CDR1 is ENHRY and CDR2 is SYGVKD in the germline V gene. V dropped 7 bases and J dropped 3; count of bases not matched to a gene: 5. In DNA, the CDR3 is TGTGCCATCACCACCCAGGGGGACACTGAAGCTTTCTTT. Encoded protein: CAITTQGDTEAFF.

The CDR3 sequence is CASSEAMDTVGRELFF. CDR3 bases: TGTGCCAGCAGTGAAGCGATGGACACCGTGGGCCGGGAGCTGTTTTTT. This rearrangement joins TRBV6-1 to TRBJ2-2; TRBD1 is a possible D gene (5 bases). The CDR3 contains 16 residues. Per germline, CDR1 MNHNS and CDR2 SASEGT. V was pared by 0 bases and J by 9 bases, with 17 bases between.

V usage is TRBV5-4 and J usage is TRBJ2-2, with D maybe TRBD1 (5 bases). The CDR3 runs 13 residues. V was trimmed by 0 bases and J by 7 bases, leaving 7 bases between them. CDR1 and CDR2 from the germline V gene are SGHNT and YYREEE (reference sequence). CDR3 region: CASSLDRNGELFF. CDR3 DNA sequence: TGTGCCAGCAGCTTGGACAGGAACGGGGAGCTGTTTTTT.

This chain connects TRBV15 to TRBJ2-7; 12 bases are shared with TRBD2. The V gene end was trimmed by 2 bases and the J gene end by 5 bases; junction bases not matched to a gene: 4. Germline lookup yields CDR1 LNHNV and CDR2 YYDKDF (reference sequence). There are 15 residues in the CDR3. The CDR3 loop is CATSRQTSGSHEQYF. CDR3 nucleotides: TGTGCCACCAGCAGACAGACTAGCGGGAGCCACGAGCAGTACTTC. Together with reference TRBV15 and TRBJ2-7, the CDR3 gives the full variable domain: DAMVIQNPRYQVTQFGKPVTLSCSQTLNHNVMYWYQQKSSQAPKLLFHYYDKDFNNEADTPDNFQSRRPNTSFCFLDIRSPGLGDTAMYLCATSRQTSGSHEQYFGPGTRLTVT.

V is TRBV18 and J is TRBJ2-7; 8 bases match TRBD1. CDR1 KGHSH and CDR2 LQKENI come from the germline V gene. The CDR3 has 16 amino acids. V shed 0 bases, J shed 7 bases, and the junction held 11 bases outside the gene matches. CDR3: CASSPPGAGGGEEQYF. CDR3 bases: TGTGCCAGCTCACCACCGGGGGCAGGGGGCGGGGAAGAGCAGTACTTC.

The chain couples TRBV28 to TRBJ2-7; the D gene is possibly TRBD2 (5 bases). The CDR3 consists of 12 residues. The germline V gene has CDR1 MDHEN and CDR2 SYDVKM. Trimming shortened V by 8 bases and J by 2 bases, and 10 bases separated the two germline ends. The CDR3 region is CASGGGPYEQYF. The CDR3 DNA sequence: TGTGCCAGCGGAGGAGGACCCTACGAGCAGTACTTC.

The rearrangement joins TRBV7-2 to TRBJ2-7; perhaps TRBD1 as D (5 bases). Germline CDR1 and CDR2: SGHTA and FQGNSA. The CDR3 extends over 15 amino acids. V lost 1 base, J lost 2 bases, and 12 bases lay in between. DNA of the CDR3: TGTGCCAGCAGCTTAGGAATTGGACAACCCTACGAGCAGTACTTC. It codes for CASSLGIGQPYEQYF.

The chain couples TRBV2 to TRBJ2-1; TRBD2 agrees at 10 bases. From germline, CDR1 is SNHLY and CDR2 FYNNEI. The CDR3 is 16 amino acids. The V gene end was trimmed by 4 bases and the J gene end by 3 bases; junction bases not matched to a gene: 6. The CDR3 here is CASSARTSGRYNEQFF. CDR3 DNA: TGTGCCAGCAGTGCTCGGACTAGCGGTCGCTACAATGAGCAGTTCTTC.

The chain employs TRBV2 and TRBJ2-5, with a possible D match to TRBD2 (5 bases). With 7 bases removed from V and 7 bases from J, the gap between germline ends came to 16 bases. The CDR3 is 13 residues long. In germline, CDR1 is SNHLY, CDR2 FYNNEI. The DNA of the CDR3 is TGTGCCAGCAACCCGGGTGGTGGGAGGACCCAGTACTTC. This sequence encodes CASNPGGGRTQYF. The full variable domain, in which reference TRBV2 and TRBJ2-5 provide the parts outside the CDR3, is EPEVTQTPSHQVTQMGQEVILRCVPISNHLYFYWYRQILGQKVEFLVSFYNNEISEKSEIFDDQFSVERPDGSNFTLKIRSTKLEDSAMYFCASNPGGGRTQYFGPGTRLLVL.

The chain links TRBV19 to TRBJ2-1, with TRBD2 identical over 8 bases. Per the germline V gene, CDR1 is LNHDA and CDR2 is SQIVND (reference sequence). The CDR3 extends over 17 amino acids. The V segment lost 3 bases and the J segment 4 bases; nucleotides outside the gene matches: 11. CDR3 residues: CASSIPGGGTSYNEQFF. The CDR3 DNA reads as TGTGCCAGTAGTATTCCGGGAGGGGGGACAAGTTACAATGAGCAGTTCTTC.

The chain has TRBV11-2 and TRBJ2-7; 8 bases agree with TRBD1. CDR1 and CDR2 (germline): SGHAT, FQNNGV. V lost 5 bases and J lost 4; bases outside the gene matches: 16. This CDR3 has 17 amino acids. CDR3 nucleotides: TGTGCCAGCAGCATAAATTACGCGGACAGGGCAGCGTACGAGCAGTACTTC. Translating gives CASSINYADRAAYEQYF.

This clone was counted only a few times. This chain joins TRBV9 and TRBJ2-3, with D uncertain. Trimming pared 0 bases from V and 1 base from J, leaving 9 bases between. This CDR3 region has 15 residues. Germline assignment: CDR1 SGDLS and CDR2 YYNGEE. The CDR3 loop reads CASSVGSGGTDTQYF. The CDR3 DNA is TGTGCCAGCAGCGTAGGAAGTGGAGGCACAGATACGCAGTATTTT.

J is TRBJ2-1 and V is TRBV3-1 (or the pseudogene TRBV3-2), with 15 bases aligning to TRBD2. The V segment lost 4 bases and the J segment 0 bases; nucleotides outside the gene matches: 1. CDR3 size: 17 residues. Germline V CDR1 and CDR2: LGHDT, YNNKEL (reference sequence). The CDR3 DNA reads as TGTGCCAGCAGCCGGACTAGCGGGGGGGCCTCCTACAATGAGCAGTTCTTC. Its translation is CASSRTSGGASYNEQFF.